The rows below give T cell receptor beta chains drawn from one sample of a study of T cells in Graves' hyperthyroidism and ophthalmopathy. TCRdb itself ran the multiplex PCR reads through MiXCR, one entry per CDR3 protein. The table includes around 520,000 distinct CDR3 sequences, less than 25% detected once. The sequenced material came from blood. These receptors came from a woman aged 25 to 39 with Graves' ophthalmopathy. CDR3s include the opening cysteine and the closing phenylalanine or tryptophan. The order of the fields is J gene, D gene, V gene, clone size, CDR3 DNA, CDR3 protein. A D gene is named only where the DNA matches it firmly. Size tells how often a clone was seen (once, few, many) or the class of an expanded clone, and some rows leave it out.

TRBJ1-2 . TRBV7-9 . TGTGCCAGCAGCTCACCGGCGGCCGGGGTAGAGGGCTACACCTTC CASSSPAAGVEGYTF
TRBJ2-3 TRBD2 TRBV2 . TGTGCCAGCTGGGCACTAGCGGGGGGAGATACGCAGTATTTT CASWALAGGDTQYF
TRBJ2-5 TRBD2 TRBV6-2/TRBV6-3 many TGTGCCAGCAGTTATAGGGGTAGCGGGGCCAAAGAGACCCAGTACTTC CASSYRGSGAKETQYF
TRBJ1-5 . TRBV18 many TGTGCCAGCTCACCCGATAGTTATCAGCCCCAGCATTTT CASSPDSYQPQHF
TRBJ1-4 TRBD1 TRBV15 . TGTGCCACCAGCAAAAAGGGGGCGCTGGGTAATGAAAAACTGTTTTTT CATSKKGALGNEKLFF
TRBJ1-5 . TRBV7-2 few TGTGCCAGCAGCTTAGCAGGAACAGGGAACAATCAGCCCCAGCATTTT CASSLAGTGNNQPQHF
TRBJ2-6 TRBD1 TRBV6-5 . TGTGCCAGCAGTTACTCGGGCAGGGGGCGCGAGGCCAACGTCCTGACTTTC CASSYSGRGREANVLTF
TRBJ1-1 . TRBV28 once TGTGCCAGCAGTACTCACGACACCTTGGGCGCTGAAGCTTTCTTT CASSTHDTLGAEAFF
TRBJ2-7 . TRBV12-3/TRBV12-4 . TGTGCCAGCAGTCCCGGCCGGTGGTTCCCCTACGAGCAGTACTTC CASSPGRWFPYEQYF
TRBJ2-6 . TRBV27 . TGTGCCAGCAGTTTCCGGGACAAAATGTACTCTGGGGCCAACGTCCTGACTTTC CASSFRDKMYSGANVLTF
TRBJ1-1 TRBD1 TRBV4-3 few TGCGCCAGCAGCCAAGAGGGCAGGGGGGACACTGAAGCTTTCTTT CASSQEGRGDTEAFF
TRBJ2-7 . TRBV7-2 . TGCGCCAGCAGTGATCGGCTCCATAGCTCCTACGAGCAGTACTTC CASSDRLHSSYEQYF
TRBJ1-5 TRBD1 TRBV6-1 . TGTGCCAGCAGGCAACGGGACAGACCAAATCAGCCCCAGCATTTT CASRQRDRPNQPQHF
TRBJ1-5 TRBD1 TRBV6-2/TRBV6-3 . TGTGCCAGCAGCGAGACAGGGAGATCCGGCCAGCCCCAGCATTTT CASSETGRSGQPQHF
TRBJ2-5 . TRBV6-5 many TGTGCCAGTACCCCTGGGAACCGCCAAGAGACCCAGTACTTC CASTPGNRQETQYF
TRBJ2-2 TRBD2 TRBV5-1 . TGCGCCAGCAGCTTGCCACGAGCGGGGGGGAGGAACACCGGGGAGCTGTTTTTT CASSLPRAGGRNTGELFF
TRBJ1-1 . TRBV6-5 . TGTGCCAGCAGTTTAGGGGGGAGGGATGCTTTCTTT CASSLGGRDAFF
TRBJ1-1 . TRBV27 few TGTGCCAGCAGTCCCCTCCCGCGCGCCACTGAAGCTTTCTTT CASSPLPRATEAFF
TRBJ2-5 . TRBV12-3/TRBV12-4 many TGTGCCAGCAGACCCCGGGGTCCCAGCGCACAAGAGACCCAGTACTTC CASRPRGPSAQETQYF
TRBJ1-1 . TRBV12-3/TRBV12-4 many TGTGCCAGCAGTTACGGACGGGGTGAAGCTTTCTTT CASSYGRGEAFF
TRBJ2-4 TRBD1 TRBV6-1 . TGTGCCAGCAGTAGAGGGGGCCCGTCAGCCAAAAACATTCAGTACTTC CASSRGGPSAKNIQYF
TRBJ1-1 . TRBV29-1 many TGCAGCGTTGTTCACGGCAGTGAAGCTTTCTTT CSVVHGSEAFF
TRBJ1-2 TRBD1 TRBV6-1 once TGTGCCAGCAGTGTGTATGGGAGACAGGGCGAAGGCTACACCTTC CASSVYGRQGEGYTF
TRBJ2-7 . TRBV27 many TGTGCCAGCAGTTTTGTAGGGTCCCACGAGCAGTACTTC CASSFVGSHEQYF
TRBJ1-2 . TRBV11-2 many TGTGCCAGCACATACGAGGAGGGCTATGGCTACACCTTC CASTYEEGYGYTF
TRBJ1-5 . TRBV6-2/TRBV6-3 many TGTGCCAGCACCGACAGGAGTCCGGTACAGCCCCAGCATTTT CASTDRSPVQPQHF
TRBJ2-2 . TRBV27 . TGTGCCAGCAGTTTGGGGGCGGGGGATCTCGGGGAGCTGTTTTTT CASSLGAGDLGELFF
TRBJ2-6 TRBD1 TRBV27 . TGTGCCAGCAGTTTATCCCCCGGGACAGGACGCTACTCTGGGGCCAACGTCCTGACTTTC CASSLSPGTGRYSGANVLTF